This TCR beta chain comes out of a study of T cell responses to AZD1222 COVID-19 vaccine. Trimming took 2 bases from V and 3 from J, leaving 13 bases between them. From germline, CDR1 is MDHEN and CDR2 SYDVKM. CDR3 length: 15 amino acids. The method was immunoSEQ multiplex PCR; TCRdb's version includes in-frame clones alone and lacks a portion of them. The repertoire has more than 80,000 clones, roughly 91% of them found once; the top ten carry about 20%. This TCR was sampled from an adult in good health. The sequences come from peripheral blood, collected on day 0 of AZD1222 vaccination. The genes are TRBV28 and TRBJ1-2; a weak D match, TRBD1 (6 bases). The CDR3 nucleotides are TGTGCCAGCAGTTTAAAGTACCGGACAGACTATGGCTACACCTTC. This translates into CASSLKYRTDYGYTF.